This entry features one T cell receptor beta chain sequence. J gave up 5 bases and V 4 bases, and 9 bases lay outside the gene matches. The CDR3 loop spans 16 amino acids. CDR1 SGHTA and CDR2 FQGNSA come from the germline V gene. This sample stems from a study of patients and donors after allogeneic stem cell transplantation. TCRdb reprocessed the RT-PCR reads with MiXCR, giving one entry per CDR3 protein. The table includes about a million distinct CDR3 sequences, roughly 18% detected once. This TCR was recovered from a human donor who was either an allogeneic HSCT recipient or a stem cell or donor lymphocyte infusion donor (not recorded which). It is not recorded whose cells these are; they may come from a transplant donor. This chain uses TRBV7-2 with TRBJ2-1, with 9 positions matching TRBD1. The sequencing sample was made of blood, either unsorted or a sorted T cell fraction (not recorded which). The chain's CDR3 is CASSSSRDRVNNEQFF. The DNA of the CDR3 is TGTGCCAGCAGCTCTAGCAGGGACAGGGTAAACAATGAGCAGTTCTTC.